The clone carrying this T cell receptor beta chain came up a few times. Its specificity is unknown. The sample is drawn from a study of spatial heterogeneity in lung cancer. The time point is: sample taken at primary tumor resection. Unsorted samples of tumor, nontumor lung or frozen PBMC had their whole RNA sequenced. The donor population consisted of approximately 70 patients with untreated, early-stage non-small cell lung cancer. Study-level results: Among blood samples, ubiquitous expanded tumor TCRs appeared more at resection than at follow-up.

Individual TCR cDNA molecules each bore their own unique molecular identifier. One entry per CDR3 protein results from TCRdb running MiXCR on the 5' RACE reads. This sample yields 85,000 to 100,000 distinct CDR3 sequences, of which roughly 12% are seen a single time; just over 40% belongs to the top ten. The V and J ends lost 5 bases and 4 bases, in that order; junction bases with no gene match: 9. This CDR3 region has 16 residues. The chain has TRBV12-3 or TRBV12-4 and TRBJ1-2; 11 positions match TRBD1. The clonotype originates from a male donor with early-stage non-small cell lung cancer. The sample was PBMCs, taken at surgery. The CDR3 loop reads CASSHTEDRGPYGYTF. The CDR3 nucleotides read TGTGCCAGCAGTCACACCGAGGACAGGGGGCCCTATGGCTACACCTTC.